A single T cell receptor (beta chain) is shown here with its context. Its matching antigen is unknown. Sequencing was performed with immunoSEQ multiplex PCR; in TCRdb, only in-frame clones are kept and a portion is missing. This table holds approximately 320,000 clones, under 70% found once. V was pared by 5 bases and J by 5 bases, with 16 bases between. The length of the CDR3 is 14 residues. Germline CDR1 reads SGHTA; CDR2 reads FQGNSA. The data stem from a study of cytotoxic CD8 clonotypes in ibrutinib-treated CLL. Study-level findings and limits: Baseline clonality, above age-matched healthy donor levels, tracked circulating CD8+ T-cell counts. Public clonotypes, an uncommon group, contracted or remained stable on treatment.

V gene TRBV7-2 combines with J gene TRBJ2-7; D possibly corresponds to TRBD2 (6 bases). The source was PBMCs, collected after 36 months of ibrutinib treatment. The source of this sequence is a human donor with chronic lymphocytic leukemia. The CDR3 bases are TGTGCCAGCAGCCTGAGGGATACGGGGGACGAGCAGTACTTC. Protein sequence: CASSLRDTGDEQYF.